This T cell receptor (beta chain) was obtained from a study of STAT3 mutations in large granular lymphocyte leukemia (dated by TCRdb to the late 2010s). For context, the study as a whole: Canonical activating STAT3 mutations were detected in roughly half of the longitudinally sequenced T-LGLL patients. Over half of the T-LGLL patients were given one or more immunosuppressive therapy regimens, and approximately 37% of the treated patients had a hematologic response. Patients with T-cell large granular lymphocyte leukemia underwent serial deep sequencing of TCRbeta CDR3 and STAT3 to reconstruct clonal hierarchy and dynamics. From an initial cohort of 207 LGL patients, fewer than 20 representative T-LGLL cases were picked for longitudinal TCRbeta and STAT3 sequencing. As controls, the study also included longitudinal sequencing of two patients with natural killer LGL leukemia. On average, sequencing was done at 4 time points per patient, with the number of samplings ranging from 2 to 8.

CDR1 and CDR2 were assigned from the germline V gene (reference sequence) as WNHNN and SYGVQD. Inclusive of the bounding cysteine and phenylalanine, the CDR3 is 15 residues long. Only the CDR3 portion is preserved as DNA: 45 bases, with reading frame beginning at the first base. Unmatched junction bases come to 13, with V trimmed by 3 bases and J by 11 bases. Overall results and qualifications from the work: The burden of the dominant TCR clone was higher than the STAT3 mutant burden in several patients, which suggests that the STAT3 mutation arose secondarily inside a clone that had already expanded. Because no samples were available when a clone first appeared, clonal expansion had to be inferred from samplings taken at other points. Persisting codominant clonotypes in some patients meant a small but highly pathogenic clone may have been missed. TCR clonotype switching after therapy was observed in 6 of 18 patients, and all newly emerging clones were found to be STAT3 wild type. Variable intervals between samplings and differing treatment regimens complicated linking therapy response to changes in TCR clonal burden. At least one immunodominant TCRbeta clonotype was identified in every T-LGLL patient, and multiple immunodominant subclonotypes were identified in about half of the T-LGLL patients.

This clone was seen a single time. Its antigen is not yet known. The input lacks base qualities; no much larger clone sits a single base away. An Illumina MiSeq was used to sequence the TCRbeta libraries, yielding an average of about 40,773 productive templates per sample. TCRbeta CDR3 libraries were generated with the immunoSEQ assay using multiplex PCR amplification. From the authors' description of their analysis: Repertoire diversity was calculated as previously defined, and values close to 0 indicated extremely monoclonal samples. TCRdb holds this immuneACCESS table with in-frame rearrangements only. Some clones are missing; in checked studies, unresolved V genes explain under half, and the rest has no known cause. Clone size and V and J calls were adopted from that table, with D and trimming inferred from the DNA. Across this sample there are about 15,000 clones, with 84% seen only once. The ten largest clones capture 8.6% of the sample.

DNA was extracted from blood mononuclear cells, with the same DNA used for both TCR and STAT3 sequencing. Sequencing was carried out using peripheral blood mononuclear cells. This clonotype originated in a man aged 50 or older with T-cell large granular lymphocyte leukemia. Some clones in this sample may be carry-over from other donors' samples. The age is the age at diagnosis. The sequence joins TRBV10-1 to TRBJ2-7, with TRBD1 matching 10 junction bases. The bases read TGCGCCAGCAGTGATACCGGGACAGGGGACATTTCGAAGTACTTC. It specifies CASSDTGTGDISKYF.